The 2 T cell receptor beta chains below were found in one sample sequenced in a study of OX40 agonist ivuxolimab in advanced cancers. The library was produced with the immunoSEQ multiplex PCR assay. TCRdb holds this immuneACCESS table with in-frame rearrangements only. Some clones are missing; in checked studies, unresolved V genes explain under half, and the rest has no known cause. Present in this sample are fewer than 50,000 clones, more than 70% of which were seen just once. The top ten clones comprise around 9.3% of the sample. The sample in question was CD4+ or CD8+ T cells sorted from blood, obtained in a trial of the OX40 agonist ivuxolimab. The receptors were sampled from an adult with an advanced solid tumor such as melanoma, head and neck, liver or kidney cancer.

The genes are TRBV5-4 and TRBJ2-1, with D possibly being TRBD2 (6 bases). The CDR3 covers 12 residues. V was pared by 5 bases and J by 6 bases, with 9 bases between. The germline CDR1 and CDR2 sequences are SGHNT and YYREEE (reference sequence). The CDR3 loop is CASRSGVNEQFF. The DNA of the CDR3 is TGTGCCAGCAGATCGGGAGTCAATGAGCAGTTCTTC.

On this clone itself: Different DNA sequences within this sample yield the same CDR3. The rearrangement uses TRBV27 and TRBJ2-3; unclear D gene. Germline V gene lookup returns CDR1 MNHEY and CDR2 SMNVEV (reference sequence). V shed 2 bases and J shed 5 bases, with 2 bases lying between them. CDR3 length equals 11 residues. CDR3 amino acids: CASSLRDTQYF. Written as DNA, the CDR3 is TGTGCCAGCAGTTTAAGAGATACGCAGTATTTT.